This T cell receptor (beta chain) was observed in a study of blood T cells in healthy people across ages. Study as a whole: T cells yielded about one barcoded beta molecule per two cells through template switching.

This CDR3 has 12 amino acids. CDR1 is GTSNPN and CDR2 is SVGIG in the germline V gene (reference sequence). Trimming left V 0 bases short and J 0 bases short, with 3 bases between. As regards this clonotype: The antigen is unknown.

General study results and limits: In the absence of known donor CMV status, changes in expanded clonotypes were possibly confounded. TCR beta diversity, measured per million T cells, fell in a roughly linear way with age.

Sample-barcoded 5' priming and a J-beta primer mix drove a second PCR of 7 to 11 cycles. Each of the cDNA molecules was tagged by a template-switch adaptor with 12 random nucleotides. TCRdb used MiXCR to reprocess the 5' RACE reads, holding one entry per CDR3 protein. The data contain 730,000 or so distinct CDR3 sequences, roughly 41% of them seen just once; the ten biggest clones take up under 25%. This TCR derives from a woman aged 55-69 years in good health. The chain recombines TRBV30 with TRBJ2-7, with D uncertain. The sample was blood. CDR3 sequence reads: CAWSVDSYEQYF. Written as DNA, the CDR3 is TGTGCCTGGAGTGTAGACTCCTACGAGCAGTACTTC.